This T cell receptor (beta chain) originates from a study of blood T cell repertoires in COVID-19. Study as a whole: COVID-19 samples collected from the United States, Italy and Spain covered acute and convalescent phases. Sources were T cells, B-cell-depleted T cells, or PBMCs; the material itself was cDNA or gDNA.

As originally analysed: The assay estimated nucleated cells by amplifying reference gene primers. Profiling relied on immunoSEQ multiplex PCR, and the TCRdb table lists in-frame clones only, not all of them. V, J and clone size are taken as reported in that table, and D and trimming were inferred from the DNA itself. The table includes 250,000 or so clones, 88% detected once. Germline CDR1 reads LGHDT; CDR2 reads YNNKEL (reference sequence). This CDR3 is built from 13 residues. A few counts support this clone. Germline is not matched at one junction end, which may reflect a read error. The chain couples TRBV3-1 (or the pseudogene TRBV3-2) to TRBJ1-2; TRBD1 matches 9 bases. This TCR derives from a man older than 75 with acute or convalescent COVID-19. The sample consisted of peripheral blood. The CDR3 nucleotides are TGTGCCAGCAGCCAAGTCACAGGGGGCGTCGGAGCCTTC. Encoded protein: CASSQVTGGVGAF.